This TCR beta chain was documented in a study of post-analysis software for immune sequencing data. Study-wide background: The cohort encompassed relapsing-remitting, secondary progressive and progressive-relapsing multiple sclerosis disease courses. General observations from the study: Roughly five TRBV segments, including TRBV5-6, TRBV5-1 and TRBV20-1, were more frequent in patients than controls. When the samples were clustered directly with F measure, those that had been prepared in the same batch showed strong co-clustering. Comparison with controls showed significantly lower normalized Chao1 diversity in multiple sclerosis patients.

The CDR3 is 15 amino acids. CDR1 and CDR2 (germline): SGHTS, YDEGEE. V shed 4 bases and J 1 base; nucleotides not matched to a gene: 8. Unique-molecular-identifier-tagged TCR beta cDNA libraries were used. With roughly 0.85 to 11 million T cells as the source, roughly 0.5 million cDNA molecules resulted. TCRdb processed the PCR reads anew with MiXCR; each CDR3 protein has one entry. The top ten clones hold 1.5% to 2% of a sample with under 650,000 distinct CDR3 sequences, about 44% of them seen once. About this clonotype itself: Its antigen remains unknown.

The sequencing input was blood. The origin of this receptor is a girl between 5 and 17 years old with multiple sclerosis. The rearrangement joins TRBV5-8 to TRBJ2-7, with 7 bases aligning to TRBD2. DNA for the CDR3: TGTGCCAGCAGCCCCCTTAAGCGGGGTTCCTACGAGCAGTACTTC. This sequence encodes CASSPLKRGSYEQYF.